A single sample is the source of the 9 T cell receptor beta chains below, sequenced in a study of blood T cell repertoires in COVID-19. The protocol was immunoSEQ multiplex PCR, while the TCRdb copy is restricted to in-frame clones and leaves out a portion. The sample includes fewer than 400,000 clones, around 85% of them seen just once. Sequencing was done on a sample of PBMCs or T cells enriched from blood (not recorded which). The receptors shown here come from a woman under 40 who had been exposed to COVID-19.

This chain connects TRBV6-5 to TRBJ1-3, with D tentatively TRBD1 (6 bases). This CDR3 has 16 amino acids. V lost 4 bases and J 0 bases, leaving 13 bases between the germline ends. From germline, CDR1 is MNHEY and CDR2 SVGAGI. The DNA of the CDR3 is TGTGCCAGCAGTTTTCTGTCGGACAGCTCTGGAAACACCATATATTTT. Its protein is CASSFLSDSSGNTIYF.

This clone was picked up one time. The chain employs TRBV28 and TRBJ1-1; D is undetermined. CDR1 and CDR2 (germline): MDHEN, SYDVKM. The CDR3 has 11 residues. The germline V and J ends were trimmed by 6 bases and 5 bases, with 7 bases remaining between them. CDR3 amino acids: CASRFGTEAFF. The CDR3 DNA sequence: TGTGCCAGCAGGTTCGGTACTGAAGCTTTCTTT.

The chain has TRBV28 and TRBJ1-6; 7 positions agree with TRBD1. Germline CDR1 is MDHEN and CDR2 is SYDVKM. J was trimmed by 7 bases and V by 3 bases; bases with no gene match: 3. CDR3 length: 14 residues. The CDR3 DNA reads TGTGCCAGCAGTTTTGGGGGACAGAATTCACCCCTCCACTTT. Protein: CASSFGGQNSPLHF.

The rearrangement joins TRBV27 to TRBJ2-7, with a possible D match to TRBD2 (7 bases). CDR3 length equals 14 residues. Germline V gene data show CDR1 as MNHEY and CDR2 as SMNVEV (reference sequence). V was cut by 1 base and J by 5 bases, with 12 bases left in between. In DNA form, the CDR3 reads TGTGCCAGCAGTTTATTAGGGGGGGTCAACGAGCAGTACTTC. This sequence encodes CASSLLGGVNEQYF.

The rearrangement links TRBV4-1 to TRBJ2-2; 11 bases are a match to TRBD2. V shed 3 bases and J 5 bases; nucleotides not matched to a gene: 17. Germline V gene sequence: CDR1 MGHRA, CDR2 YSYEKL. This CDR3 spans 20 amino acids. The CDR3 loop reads CASSHSPGKLAGEGTGELFF. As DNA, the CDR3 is TGCGCCAGCAGCCATTCTCCCGGTAAACTAGCGGGAGAGGGGACCGGGGAGCTGTTTTTT.

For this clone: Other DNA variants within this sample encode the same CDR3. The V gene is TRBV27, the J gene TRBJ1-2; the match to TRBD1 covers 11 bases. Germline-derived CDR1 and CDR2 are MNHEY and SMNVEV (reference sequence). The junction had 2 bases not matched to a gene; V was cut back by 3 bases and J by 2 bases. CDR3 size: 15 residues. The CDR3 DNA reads TGTGCCAGCAGTTTGGGGACAGGGGGGAACTATGGCTACACCTTC. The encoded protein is CASSLGTGGNYGYTF.

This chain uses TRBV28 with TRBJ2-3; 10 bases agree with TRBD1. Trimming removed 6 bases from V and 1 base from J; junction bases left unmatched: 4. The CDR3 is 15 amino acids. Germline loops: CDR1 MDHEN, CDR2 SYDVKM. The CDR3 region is CASRLGQGGTDTQYF. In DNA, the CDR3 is TGTGCCAGCAGACTAGGACAGGGGGGCACAGATACGCAGTATTTT.

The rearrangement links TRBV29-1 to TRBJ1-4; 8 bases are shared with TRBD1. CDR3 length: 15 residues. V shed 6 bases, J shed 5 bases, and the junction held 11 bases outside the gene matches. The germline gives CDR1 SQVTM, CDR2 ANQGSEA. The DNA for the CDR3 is TGCAGCGTCCTTAGGGGGAACAGGGGGAATGAAAAACTGTTTTTT. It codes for CSVLRGNRGNEKLFF.

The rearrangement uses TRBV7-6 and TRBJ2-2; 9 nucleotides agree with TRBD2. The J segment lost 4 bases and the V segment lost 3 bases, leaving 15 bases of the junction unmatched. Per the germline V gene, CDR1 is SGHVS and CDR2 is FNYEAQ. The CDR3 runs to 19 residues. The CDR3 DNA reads TGTGCCAGCAGCTTGAGGCAGGGTACGCGGGGGGGCCGCACCGGGGAGCTGTTTTTT. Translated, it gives CASSLRQGTRGGRTGELFF. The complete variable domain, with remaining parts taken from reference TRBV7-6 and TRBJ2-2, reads GAGVSQSPRYKVTKRGQDVALRCDPISGHVSLYWYRQALGQGPEFLTYFNYEAQQDKSGLPNDRFSAERPEGSISTLTIQRTEQRDSAMYRCASSLRQGTRGGRTGELFFGEGSRLTVL.